This T cell receptor beta chain originates from a study of cytomegalovirus exposure and HLA in healthy donors. Overall study results and limits: HLA restriction was apparent for most CMV-associated TCR beta chains in a later analysis.

This clone has a single count. Antigen unknown. Germline CDR1 reads GTSNPN; CDR2 reads SVGIG (reference sequence). This CDR3 is 14 amino acids long. The trim removed 2 bases at V and 1 base at J, leaving 2 bases unmatched. PCR involved 60 Vbeta and 13 Jbeta primers. Libraries were prepared by immunoSEQ multiplex PCR; TCRdb keeps only in-frame clonotypes and omits some of them. Of roughly 58,000 clones listed, about 80% are singletons. This clonotype was sampled from a woman between 35 and 50 years old in good health and CMV-seronegative. Sample: PBMCs. The V call is TRBV30, the J call TRBJ2-3, with 8 bases that match TRBD1. CDR3 sequence: CAWSIQGGTDTQYF. DNA for the CDR3: TGTGCCTGGAGTATACAGGGGGGCACAGATACGCAGTATTTT.